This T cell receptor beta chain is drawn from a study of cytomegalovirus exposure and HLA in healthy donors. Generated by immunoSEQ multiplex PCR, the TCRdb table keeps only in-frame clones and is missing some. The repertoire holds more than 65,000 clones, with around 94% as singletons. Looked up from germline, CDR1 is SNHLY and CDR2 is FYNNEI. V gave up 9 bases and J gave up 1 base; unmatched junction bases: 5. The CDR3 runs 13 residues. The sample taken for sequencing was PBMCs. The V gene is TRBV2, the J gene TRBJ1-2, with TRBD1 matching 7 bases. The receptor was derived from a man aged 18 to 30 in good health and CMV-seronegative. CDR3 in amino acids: CARLGQNNYGYTF. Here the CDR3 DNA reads TGTGCCAGACTGGGACAGAATAACTATGGCTACACCTTC.